Listed below are T cell receptor beta chains from one sample, sequenced in a study of blood T cell repertoires in COVID-19. The data were produced by immunoSEQ multiplex PCR, yet TCRdb's version contains in-frame clones alone and is incomplete. The sample records about 140,000 clones, approximately 88% being singletons. The specimen sequenced was peripheral blood. These receptor sequences come from a woman aged 50 to 60 with acute or convalescent COVID-19. Each CDR3 is given with its conserved first and last residue. Fields, in order: V gene, J gene, clone size, CDR3 length, D gene, CDR3 DNA, CDR3 protein. D genes are given only for firm matches. Clone size, where shown, is once, few, many, or a class for clones that have expanded.

V: TRBV2; J: TRBJ1-1; size: NA; length: 16; D: NA; DNA: TGTGCCAGCAGTTGGGCCCCAACAACCGCGAACACTGAAGCTTTCTTT; CDR3: CASSWAPTTANTEAFF
V: TRBV6-4; J: TRBJ1-6; size: once; length: 15; D: TRBD1; DNA: TGTGCCAGCAGCCGGGACAGGGAGTATAATTCACCCCTCCACTTT; CDR3: CASSRDREYNSPLHF
V: TRBV6-5; J: TRBJ2-6; size: NA; length: 15; D: NA; DNA: TGTGCCAGCAGTTACTCCAGCTCTGGGGCCAACGTCCTGACTTTC; CDR3: CASSYSSSGANVLTF
V: TRBV9; J: TRBJ2-1; size: NA; length: 16; D: TRBD2; DNA: TGTGCCAGCGGCGACGGGGGACTAGCAAAATACAATGAGCAGTTCTTC; CDR3: CASGDGGLAKYNEQFF
V: TRBV24-1; J: TRBJ1-2; size: once; length: 14; D: NA; DNA: TGTGCCACCAGCGACCAGGGGAAGAACTATGGCTACACCTTC; CDR3: CATSDQGKNYGYTF
V: TRBV28; J: TRBJ2-2; size: NA; length: 16; D: TRBD2; DNA: TGTGCCAGCAGTCTGCTAGCGGGGGGGAGAACCGGGGAGCTGTTTTTT; CDR3: CASSLLAGGRTGELFF
V: TRBV9; J: TRBJ2-3; size: NA; length: 16; D: TRBD2; DNA: TGTGCCAGCAGCCCCCAGGGGACTAGCGGGGGTGATACGCAGTATTTT; CDR3: CASSPQGTSGGDTQYF
V: TRBV19; J: TRBJ2-7; size: NA; length: 14; D: NA; DNA: TGTGCCAGTAGTATTCGGCAGGATTCCTACGAGCAGTACTTC; CDR3: CASSIRQDSYEQYF
V: TRBV3-1/TRBV3-2; J: TRBJ2-3; size: NA; length: 12; D: NA; DNA: TGTGCCAGCAGTGTCTTGGGCGATACGCAGTATTTT; CDR3: CASSVLGDTQYF
V: TRBV2; J: TRBJ1-6; size: NA; length: 13; D: TRBD1; DNA: TGTGCCAGCAGTGGGGACAGATATTCACCCCTCCACTTT; CDR3: CASSGDRYSPLHF
V: TRBV9; J: TRBJ2-7; size: NA; length: 12; D: NA; DNA: TGTGCCAGCAGCGCGTCCCCCTACGAGCAGTACTTC; CDR3: CASSASPYEQYF
V: TRBV7-3; J: TRBJ1-2; size: NA; length: 13; D: TRBD1; DNA: TGTGCCAGCAGCTCACAGGGGGCCCGGGGCTACACCTTC; CDR3: CASSSQGARGYTF
V: TRBV20-1; J: TRBJ2-7; size: NA; length: 15; D: TRBD1; DNA: TGCAGTGCGAGTGCCACGACAGGGGGGGGCCTAGAGCAGTACTTC; CDR3: CSASATTGGGLEQYF
V: TRBV11-1; J: TRBJ2-7; size: NA; length: 13; D: TRBD1; DNA: TGTGCCAGCAGCTTAATGAGACAGGGCGAGCAGTACTTC; CDR3: CASSLMRQGEQYF
V: TRBV7-6; J: TRBJ1-1; size: NA; length: 17; D: NA; DNA: TGTGCCAGCAGCTTGTCAACAGGAAGGGGGTTGAACACTGAAGCTTTCTTT; CDR3: CASSLSTGRGLNTEAFF
V: TRBV2; J: TRBJ1-2; size: once; length: 16; D: NA; DNA: TGTGCCTTTCGGCGGCAGCCCAACCTACTAAACTATGGCTACACCTTC; CDR3: CAFRRQPNLLNYGYTF
V: TRBV28; J: TRBJ1-2; size: NA; length: 14; D: TRBD1; DNA: TGTGCCAGCAGGGACGGGCGGACAGGATTAAGCTACACCTTC; CDR3: CASRDGRTGLSYTF
V: TRBV24-1; J: TRBJ2-3; size: NA; length: 14; D: TRBD1; DNA: TGTGCCACCACCGGGACAGGGGGACCAGATACGCAGTATTTT; CDR3: CATTGTGGPDTQYF
V: TRBV6-5; J: TRBJ1-5; size: NA; length: 15; D: TRBD1; DNA: TGTGCCAGCAGTTCGGACAGGGGGGGCAATCAGCCCCAGCATTTT; CDR3: CASSSDRGGNQPQHF
V: TRBV4-1; J: TRBJ2-2; size: few; length: 15; D: NA; DNA: TGCGCCAGCAGCCAAGAACCGGCGAACACCGGGGAGCTGTTTTTT; CDR3: CASSQEPANTGELFF
V: TRBV19; J: TRBJ1-1; size: NA; length: 14; D: TRBD1; DNA: TGTGCCAGTAGTAGACAGGGATCGAACACTGAAGCTTTCTTT; CDR3: CASSRQGSNTEAFF
V: TRBV6-1; J: TRBJ1-5; size: NA; length: 19; D: TRBD1; DNA: TGTGCCAGCAGTGAATATGGAAGCTGGGGGACAGGGGCCAATCAGCCCCAGCATTTT; CDR3: CASSEYGSWGTGANQPQHF
V: TRBV10-2; J: TRBJ1-2; size: NA; length: 15; D: NA; DNA: TGCGCCAGCAGCCCCGGGACTCCTCTTCTCGGTGGCTACACCTTC; CDR3: CASSPGTPLLGGYTF
V: TRBV5-1; J: TRBJ1-5; size: NA; length: 14; D: NA; DNA: TGCGCCAGCAGCCCGGACACGGGCAATCAGCCCCAGCATTTT; CDR3: CASSPDTGNQPQHF
V: TRBV11-3; J: TRBJ2-7; size: NA; length: 14; D: NA; DNA: TGTGCCAGCAGCTTGAGGGAGGCCTCCTACGAGCAGTACTTC; CDR3: CASSLREASYEQYF
V: TRBV6-2/TRBV6-3; J: TRBJ1-1; size: NA; length: 16; D: NA; DNA: TGTGCCAGCAGTGACTGGGGTACAGGCGCCCTGAGTGAAGCTTTCTTT; CDR3: CASSDWGTGALSEAFF
V: TRBV7-8; J: TRBJ2-7; size: NA; length: 16; D: TRBD2; DNA: TGTGCCAGCAGCTTCACTAGCGGGGGGGCCTCCTACGAGCAGTACTTC; CDR3: CASSFTSGGASYEQYF
V: TRBV10-3; J: TRBJ1-6; size: once; length: 13; D: NA; DNA: TGTGCCATTCGGACGGGAGGCAATTCACCCCTCCACTTT; CDR3: CAIRTGGNSPLHF
V: TRBV30; J: TRBJ1-1; size: NA; length: 16; D: NA; DNA: TGTGCCTGGAGTGGCCGACAGCCCATGTCCGGCACTGAAGCTTTCTTT; CDR3: CAWSGRQPMSGTEAFF
V: TRBV3-1/TRBV3-2; J: TRBJ2-7; size: NA; length: 16; D: NA; DNA: TGTGCCAGCAGCGGAAGATGGGACACCTACTCCTACGAGCAGTACTTC; CDR3: CASSGRWDTYSYEQYF
V: TRBV18; J: TRBJ1-3; size: NA; length: 15; D: NA; DNA: TGTGCCAGCTCACCGGCGACAGACTCTGGAAACACCATATATTTT; CDR3: CASSPATDSGNTIYF
V: TRBV13; J: TRBJ1-2; size: NA; length: 14; D: NA; DNA: TGTGCCAGCAGCCCACCCGGCAGGGGCTATGGCTACACCTTC; CDR3: CASSPPGRGYGYTF
V: TRBV2; J: TRBJ1-4; size: NA; length: 13; D: NA; DNA: TGTGCCAGCAGCCAGTTGGGGGGTGAAAAACTGTTTTTT; CDR3: CASSQLGGEKLFF
V: TRBV5-5; J: TRBJ1-1; size: NA; length: 14; D: NA; DNA: TGTGCCAGCAGCTTGGGCGGGATTAACACTGAAGCTTTCTTT; CDR3: CASSLGGINTEAFF
V: TRBV6-5; J: TRBJ2-7; size: NA; length: 14; D: NA; DNA: TGTGCCAGCACAGAACCGGGACAACACTACGAGCAGTACTTC; CDR3: CASTEPGQHYEQYF
V: TRBV4-1; J: TRBJ2-1; size: once; length: 15; D: NA; DNA: TGCGCCAGCAGCCAAGAGCAAGGACTTAGGAATGAGCAGTTCTTC; CDR3: CASSQEQGLRNEQFF
V: TRBV5-4; J: TRBJ2-2; size: NA; length: 16; D: TRBD1; DNA: TGTGCCAGCAGCTTGGCCCAGGGGGCTGGCACCGGGGAGCTGTTTTTT; CDR3: CASSLAQGAGTGELFF
V: TRBV24-1; J: TRBJ1-2; size: NA; length: 14; D: TRBD1; DNA: TGTGCCACCAGTGAGACGACAGGGGCAAGGGGCTACACCTTC; CDR3: CATSETTGARGYTF
V: TRBV9; J: TRBJ1-1; size: NA; length: 15; D: NA; DNA: TGTGCCAGCAGCGCAAACAGGGACATGAACACTGAAGCTTTCTTT; CDR3: CASSANRDMNTEAFF
V: TRBV9; J: TRBJ2-3; size: NA; length: 14; D: TRBD2; DNA: TGTGCCAGCAGCGTACTAGCGGGGCCAGATACGCAGTATTTT; CDR3: CASSVLAGPDTQYF
V: TRBV19; J: TRBJ2-5; size: NA; length: 15; D: TRBD1; DNA: TGTGCCAGTAGTATAGGGACAGGGGCTGGGGAGACCCAGTACTTC; CDR3: CASSIGTGAGETQYF
V: TRBV5-6; J: TRBJ1-1; size: NA; length: 13; D: NA; DNA: TGTGCCAGCAGCTTGGCAGTGAACACTGAAGCTTTCTTT; CDR3: CASSLAVNTEAFF
V: TRBV7-2; J: TRBJ2-2; size: NA; length: 14; D: NA; DNA: TGTGCCAGCAGCCCCCAAAAGCATACCGGGGAGCTGTTTTTT; CDR3: CASSPQKHTGELFF
V: TRBV6-4; J: TRBJ2-1; size: NA; length: 15; D: NA; DNA: TGTGCCAGCAGTGGCGCCAGAATAGCGGACAATGAGCAGTTCTTC; CDR3: CASSGARIADNEQFF
V: TRBV9; J: TRBJ2-7; size: NA; length: 13; D: NA; DNA: TGTGCCAGCAGCGTGATGAGCTCCTCCGAGCAGTACTTC; CDR3: CASSVMSSSEQYF
V: TRBV9; J: TRBJ2-1; size: NA; length: 14; D: NA; DNA: TGTGCCAGCAGCGAAGATGGGGGAGGCAATGAGCAGTTCTTC; CDR3: CASSEDGGGNEQFF
V: TRBV10-2; J: TRBJ2-7; size: NA; length: 13; D: NA; DNA: TGCGCCAGCAGTGAAGACACTTTCTACGAGCAGTACTTC; CDR3: CASSEDTFYEQYF
V: TRBV7-3; J: TRBJ1-2; size: NA; length: 15; D: NA; DNA: TGTGCCAGCAGCTCTACCGGGACACCCCTAAGTGGCTACACCTTC; CDR3: CASSSTGTPLSGYTF
V: TRBV2; J: TRBJ1-5; size: few; length: 15; D: TRBD1; DNA: TGTGCCAGCAGCCAGGGACAGGTGTCCCCTCAGCCCCAGCATTTT; CDR3: CASSQGQVSPQPQHF
V: TRBV2; J: TRBJ2-1; size: NA; length: 14; D: TRBD2; DNA: TGTGCCAGCAGACTAGCGGGATCCTACAATGAGCAGTTCTTC; CDR3: CASRLAGSYNEQFF
V: TRBV27; J: TRBJ2-2; size: NA; length: 15; D: NA; DNA: TGTGCCAGCAGTTTAGGCACCTTGAACACCGGGGAGCTGTTTTTT; CDR3: CASSLGTLNTGELFF
V: TRBV30; J: TRBJ1-4; size: NA; length: 13; D: NA; DNA: TGTGCCTGGAGTGGGGAGGGGAGGCAAAAACTGTTTTTT; CDR3: CAWSGEGRQKLFF
V: TRBV14; J: TRBJ2-3; size: NA; length: 15; D: TRBD1; DNA: TGTGCCAGCAGCTTGGGACAGCGTAGCACAGATACGCAGTATTTT; CDR3: CASSLGQRSTDTQYF
V: TRBV7-6; J: TRBJ2-2; size: NA; length: 15; D: TRBD2; DNA: TGTGCCAGCAGCTTGTATTCCGGGGGGACCGGGGAGCTGTTTTTT; CDR3: CASSLYSGGTGELFF